The sequence of this T cell receptor (beta chain) was determined in a study of tumour-infiltrating T cells in Burkitt lymphoma (dated by TCRdb to 2019 to 2021). Context from the whole study: Clinical outcome was correlated with TCR repertoire data, and overall and progression-free survival were found to be predicted by productive clonality independently of established prognosticators, including age at diagnosis.

The library was made by the immunoSEQ multiplex PCR assay. This is the immuneACCESS table as TCRdb keeps it, with only in-frame sequences that have V and J called. A part of the clones is gone; compared with another copy, unresolved V genes explain less than half, and the rest is unexplained. This sample has under 2,500 clones in its table, and 81% of those were observed once. The ten largest clones add up to roughly 6.9% of the sample. This clone turned up a few times. Its binding antigen is unknown. Base qualities are not at hand, and no much larger clone is one base apart. V loses 0 bases, J loses 2 bases, and the germline ends lie 4 bases apart. From a lookup of the germline V gene, CDR1 and CDR2 are SGHTA and FQGNSA. The CDR3, cysteine through phenylalanine, is 13 amino acids long. Only the CDR3 region is kept as DNA, spanning 39 bases read in frame from base 1.

Sequencing input: tumor tissue. This receptor was identified in a human donor with diffuse large B-cell lymphoma. The rearrangement combines TRBV7-2 with TRBJ2-5; the D gene is not confidently resolved. For the CDR3, the sequence is CASSLARQETQYF. DNA sequence: TGTGCCAGCAGCTTAGCTAGACAAGAGACCCAGTACTTC. With the rest looked up from the reference TRBV7-2 and TRBJ2-5 genes rather than sequenced, the full variable domain is GAGVSQSPSNKVTEKGKDVELRCDPISGHTALYWYRQSLGQGLEFLIYFQGNSAPDKSGLPSDRFSAERTGGSVSTLTIQRTQQEDSAVYLCASSLARQETQYFGPGTRLLVL.